This T cell receptor beta chain was retrieved from a study of CD8+ T cells in alopecia areata. Extracted RNA was reverse transcribed, and the resulting cDNA served as sequencing template. Only in-frame clones appear in the TCRdb table, and some are missing; sequencing was by immunoSEQ multiplex PCR. The data show under 300,000 clones, about 68% seen once. The V and J ends lost 2 bases and 1 base respectively, with 12 bases between them. There are 15 residues in the CDR3. CDR1 is GTSNPN, CDR2 SVGIG, per germline (reference sequence). The receptor was isolated from a human donor with alopecia areata. The specimen was CD4+ T cells sorted from blood, collected at week 0. This chain connects TRBV30 to TRBJ1-3, with D unresolved. The CDR3 region is CAWSWRRDSGNTIYF. The CDR3 DNA sequence: TGTGCCTGGAGTTGGAGGCGAGATTCTGGAAACACCATATATTTT.